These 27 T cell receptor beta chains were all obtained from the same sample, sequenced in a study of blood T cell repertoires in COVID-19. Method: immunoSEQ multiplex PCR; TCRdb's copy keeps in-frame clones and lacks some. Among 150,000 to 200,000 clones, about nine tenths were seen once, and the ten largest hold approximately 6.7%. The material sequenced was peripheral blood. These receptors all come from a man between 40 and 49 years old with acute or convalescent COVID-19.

The CDR3: CASSLNREGGAFF. DNA for the CDR3: TGTGCCAGCAGTTTAAATCGGGAGGGGGGGGCTTTCTTT. V is TRBV12-3 or TRBV12-4 and J is TRBJ1-1, with a tentative D call TRBD1 (6 bases). CDR3 length: 13 amino acids. V dropped 2 bases and J dropped 11 bases, with 15 bases sitting between them.

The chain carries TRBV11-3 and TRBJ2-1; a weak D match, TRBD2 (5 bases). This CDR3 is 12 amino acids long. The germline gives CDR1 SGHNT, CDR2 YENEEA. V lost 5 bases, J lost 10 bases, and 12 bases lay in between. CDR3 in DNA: TGTGCCAGCAGCCCTCGCTCTAGCGAGCAGTTCTTC. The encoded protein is CASSPRSSEQFF.

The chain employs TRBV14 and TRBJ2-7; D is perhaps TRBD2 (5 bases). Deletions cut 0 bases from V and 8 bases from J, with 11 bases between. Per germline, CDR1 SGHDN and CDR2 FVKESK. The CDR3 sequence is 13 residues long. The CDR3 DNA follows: TGTGCCAGCAGCCAAGATCTGCGAGGGAAGCAGTACTTC. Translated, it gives CASSQDLRGKQYF.

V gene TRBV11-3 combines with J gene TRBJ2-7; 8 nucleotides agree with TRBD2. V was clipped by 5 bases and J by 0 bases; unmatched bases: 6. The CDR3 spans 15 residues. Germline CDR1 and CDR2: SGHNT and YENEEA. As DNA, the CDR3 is TGTGCCAGCAGCCTTAGCGGGGCAAGCTCCTACGAGCAGTACTTC. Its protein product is CASSLSGASSYEQYF.

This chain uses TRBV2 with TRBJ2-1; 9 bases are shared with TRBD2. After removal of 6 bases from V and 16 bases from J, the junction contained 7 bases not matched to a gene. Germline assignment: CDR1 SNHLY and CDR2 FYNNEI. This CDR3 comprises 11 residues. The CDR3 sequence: CASRGGRELFF. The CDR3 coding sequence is TGTGCCAGCAGGGGCGGGAGGGAGTTATTCTTC.

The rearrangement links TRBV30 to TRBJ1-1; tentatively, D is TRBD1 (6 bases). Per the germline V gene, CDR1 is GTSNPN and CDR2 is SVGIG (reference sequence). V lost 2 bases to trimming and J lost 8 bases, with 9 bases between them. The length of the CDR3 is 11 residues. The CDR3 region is CAWSWGLEAFF. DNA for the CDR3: TGTGCCTGGAGTTGGGGGCTAGAAGCTTTCTTT.

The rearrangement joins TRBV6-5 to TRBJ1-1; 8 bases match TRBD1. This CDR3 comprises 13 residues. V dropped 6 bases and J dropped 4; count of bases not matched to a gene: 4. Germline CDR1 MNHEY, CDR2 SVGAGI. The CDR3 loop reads CASRSTGGTEAFF. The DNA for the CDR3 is TGTGCCAGCAGATCCACAGGGGGCACTGAAGCTTTCTTT.

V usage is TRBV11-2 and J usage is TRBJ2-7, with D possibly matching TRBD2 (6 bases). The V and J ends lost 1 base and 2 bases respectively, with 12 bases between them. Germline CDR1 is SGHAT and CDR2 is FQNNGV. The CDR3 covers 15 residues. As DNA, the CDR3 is TGTGCCAGCAGCTTAGGGCGGGGCTGGGCCTACGAGCAGTACTTC. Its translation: CASSLGRGWAYEQYF.

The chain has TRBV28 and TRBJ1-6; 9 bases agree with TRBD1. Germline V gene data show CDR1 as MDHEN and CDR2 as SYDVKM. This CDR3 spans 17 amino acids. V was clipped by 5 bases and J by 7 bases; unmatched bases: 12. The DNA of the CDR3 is TGTGCCAGCAGTAAAACCGGGGACAGGGCAGGGAATTCACCCCTCCACTTT. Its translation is CASSKTGDRAGNSPLHF.

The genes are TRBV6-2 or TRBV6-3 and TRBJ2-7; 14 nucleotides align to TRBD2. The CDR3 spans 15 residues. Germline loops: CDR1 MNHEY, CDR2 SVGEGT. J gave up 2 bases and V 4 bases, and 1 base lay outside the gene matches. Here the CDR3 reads CASSLGLAGAYEQYF. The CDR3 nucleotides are TGTGCCAGCAGTTTGGGACTAGCGGGGGCCTACGAGCAGTACTTC.

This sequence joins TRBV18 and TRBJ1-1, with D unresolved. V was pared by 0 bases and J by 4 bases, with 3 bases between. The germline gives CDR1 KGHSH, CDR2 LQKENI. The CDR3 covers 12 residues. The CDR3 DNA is TGTGCCAGCTCACCACCCGGCACTGAAGCTTTCTTT. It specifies CASSPPGTEAFF.

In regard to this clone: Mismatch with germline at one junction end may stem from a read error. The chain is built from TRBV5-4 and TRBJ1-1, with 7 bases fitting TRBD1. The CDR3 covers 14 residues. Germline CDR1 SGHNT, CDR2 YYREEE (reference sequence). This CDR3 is CASSSRTGSQETAF. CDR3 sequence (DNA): TGTGCCAGCAGTTCCCGGACAGGTTCTCAGGAGACGGCCTTT.

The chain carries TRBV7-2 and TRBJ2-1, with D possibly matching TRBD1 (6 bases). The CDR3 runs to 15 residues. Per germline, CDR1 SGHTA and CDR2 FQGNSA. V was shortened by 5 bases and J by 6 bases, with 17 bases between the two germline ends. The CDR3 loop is CASSTRTASRNEQFF. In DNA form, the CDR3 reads TGTGCCAGCAGCACTAGGACAGCATCCCGCAATGAGCAGTTCTTC.

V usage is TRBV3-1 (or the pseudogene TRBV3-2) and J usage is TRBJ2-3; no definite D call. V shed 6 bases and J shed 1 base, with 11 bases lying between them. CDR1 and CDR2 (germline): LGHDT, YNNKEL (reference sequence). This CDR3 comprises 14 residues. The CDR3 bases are TGTGCCAGCAGTCTGGGCAGAGGCACAGATACGCAGTATTTT. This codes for CASSLGRGTDTQYF.

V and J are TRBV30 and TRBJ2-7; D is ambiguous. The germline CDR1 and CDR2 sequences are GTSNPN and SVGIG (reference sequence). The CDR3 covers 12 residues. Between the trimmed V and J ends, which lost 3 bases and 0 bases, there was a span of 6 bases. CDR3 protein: CAWRLNSYEQYF. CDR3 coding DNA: TGTGCCTGGAGACTAAACTCCTACGAGCAGTACTTC.

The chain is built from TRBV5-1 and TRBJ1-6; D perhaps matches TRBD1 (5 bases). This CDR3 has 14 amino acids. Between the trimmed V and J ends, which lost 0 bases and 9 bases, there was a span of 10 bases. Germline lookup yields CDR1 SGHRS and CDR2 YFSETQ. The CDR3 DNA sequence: TGCGCCAGCAGCTTGGCGGGGGATAGTTCACCCCTCCACTTT. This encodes CASSLAGDSSPLHF. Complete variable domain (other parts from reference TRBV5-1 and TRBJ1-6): KAGVTQTPRYLIKTRGQQVTLSCSPISGHRSVSWYQQTPGQGLQFLFEYFSETQRNKGNFPGRFSGRQFSNSRSEMNVSTLELGDSALYLCASSLAGDSSPLHFGNGTRLTVT.

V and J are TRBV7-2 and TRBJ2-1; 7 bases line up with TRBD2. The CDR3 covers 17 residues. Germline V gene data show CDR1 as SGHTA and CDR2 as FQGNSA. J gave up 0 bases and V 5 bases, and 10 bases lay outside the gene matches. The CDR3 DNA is TGTGCCAGCAGCCCCGATGGGGGGGGTCGCTCCTACAATGAGCAGTTCTTC. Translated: CASSPDGGGRSYNEQFF.

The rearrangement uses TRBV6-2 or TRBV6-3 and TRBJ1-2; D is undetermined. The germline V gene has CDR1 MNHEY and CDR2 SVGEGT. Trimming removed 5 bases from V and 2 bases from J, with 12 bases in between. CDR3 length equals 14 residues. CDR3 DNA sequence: TGTGCCAGCAGTCCCCGCCAGATGAACTATGGCTACACCTTC. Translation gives CASSPRQMNYGYTF.

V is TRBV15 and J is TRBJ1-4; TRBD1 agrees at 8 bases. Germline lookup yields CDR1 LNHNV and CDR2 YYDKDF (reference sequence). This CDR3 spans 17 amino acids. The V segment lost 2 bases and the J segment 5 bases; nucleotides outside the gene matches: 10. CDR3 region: CATSRPFWDRRNEKLFF. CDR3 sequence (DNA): TGTGCCACCAGCAGACCTTTTTGGGACAGGAGAAATGAAAAACTGTTTTTT. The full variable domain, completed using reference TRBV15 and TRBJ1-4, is DAMVIQNPRYQVTQFGKPVTLSCSQTLNHNVMYWYQQKSSQAPKLLFHYYDKDFNNEADTPDNFQSRRPNTSFCFLDIRSPGLGDTAMYLCATSRPFWDRRNEKLFFGSGTQLSVL.

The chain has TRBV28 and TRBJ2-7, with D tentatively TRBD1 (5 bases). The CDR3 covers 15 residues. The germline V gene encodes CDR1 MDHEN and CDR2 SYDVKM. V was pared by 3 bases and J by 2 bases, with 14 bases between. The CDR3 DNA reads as TGTGCCAGCAGTTTCCCCCTTAGGACACCCTACGAGCAGTACTTC. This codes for CASSFPLRTPYEQYF.

The CDR3 here is CASSVDGGRETGELFF. The CDR3 region has the DNA TGTGCCAGCAGCGTCGACGGGGGGCGCGAAACCGGGGAGCTGTTTTTT. The chain has TRBV7-3 and TRBJ2-2; a possible D gene is TRBD2 (7 bases). Trimming removed 5 bases at V and 5 bases at J, with 18 bases between. In germline, CDR1 is SGHTA, CDR2 FQGTGA. The CDR3 extends over 16 amino acids.

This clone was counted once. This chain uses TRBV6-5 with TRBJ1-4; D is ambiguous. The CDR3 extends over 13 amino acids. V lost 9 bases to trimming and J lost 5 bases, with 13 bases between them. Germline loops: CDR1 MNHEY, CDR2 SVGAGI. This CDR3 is CASRMTRNEKLFF. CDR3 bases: TGTGCCAGTCGAATGACTAGAAATGAAAAACTGTTTTTT.

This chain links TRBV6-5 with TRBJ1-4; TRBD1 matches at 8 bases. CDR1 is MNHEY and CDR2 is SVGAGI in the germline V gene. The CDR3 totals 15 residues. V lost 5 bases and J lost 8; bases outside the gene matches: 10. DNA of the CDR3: TGTGCCAGCAGTCCATCCGGGACAGGAAGGGAAAAACTGTTTTTT. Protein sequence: CASSPSGTGREKLFF.

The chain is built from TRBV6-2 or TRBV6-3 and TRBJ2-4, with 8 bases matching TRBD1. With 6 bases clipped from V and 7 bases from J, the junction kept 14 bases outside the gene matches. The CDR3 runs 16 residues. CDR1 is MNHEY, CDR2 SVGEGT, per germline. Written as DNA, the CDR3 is TGTGCCAGCAGCCCTTCACGGCAAACAGGGGGGAACATTCAGTACTTC. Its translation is CASSPSRQTGGNIQYF.

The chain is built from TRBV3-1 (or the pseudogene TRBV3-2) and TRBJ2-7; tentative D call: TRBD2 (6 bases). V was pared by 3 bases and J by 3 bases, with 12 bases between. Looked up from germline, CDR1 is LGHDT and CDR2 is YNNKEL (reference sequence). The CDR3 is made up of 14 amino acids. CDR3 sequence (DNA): TGTGCCAGCAGCCATACGGGACTGAACTACGAGCAGTACTTC. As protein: CASSHTGLNYEQYF.

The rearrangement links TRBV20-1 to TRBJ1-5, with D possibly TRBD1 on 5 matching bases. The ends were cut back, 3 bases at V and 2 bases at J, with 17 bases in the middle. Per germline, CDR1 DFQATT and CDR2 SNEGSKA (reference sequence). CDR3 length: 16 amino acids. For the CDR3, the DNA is TGCAGTGCTAGTCAGCCAGGGAGGGATGGCAATCAGCCCCAGCATTTT. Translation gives CSASQPGRDGNQPQHF.

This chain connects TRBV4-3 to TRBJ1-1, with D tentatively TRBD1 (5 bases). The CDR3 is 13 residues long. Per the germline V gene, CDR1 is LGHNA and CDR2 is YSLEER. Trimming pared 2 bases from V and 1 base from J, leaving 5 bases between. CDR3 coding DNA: TGCGCCAGCAGCCAAACAGGGAACACTGAAGCTTTCTTT. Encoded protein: CASSQTGNTEAFF.